One sample yielded the 5 T cell receptor beta chains listed below, sequenced in a study of T cells in Graves' hyperthyroidism and ophthalmopathy. There were TCR beta CDR3 regions amplified from RNA transcripts. The HTBI primer set drove a first-round RT-PCR of the TCR CDR3. From the multiplex PCR reads, TCRdb called clonotypes with MiXCR, one entry per CDR3 protein. The table lists fewer than 700,000 distinct CDR3 sequences, over 15% of them singletons, with 17% in the top ten. Material for sequencing was blood. The receptors shown here come from a woman aged 18-30 years with Graves' ophthalmopathy.

This clonotype was picked up a small number of times. The chain couples TRBV7-9 to TRBJ2-2; D might be TRBD1 or TRBD2, each matching 5 bases. CDR3 length: 16 amino acids. Trimming took 4 bases from V and 2 from J, leaving 14 bases between them. CDR1 is SEHNR and CDR2 is FQNEAQ in the germline V gene (reference sequence). The CDR3 DNA is TGTGCCAGCAGCTCCTTGTCGGGGCAAAACACCGGGGAGCTGTTTTTT. Encoded protein: CASSSLSGQNTGELFF.

The V and J genes are TRBV28 and TRBJ2-2; maybe TRBD2 (6 bases). V lost 4 bases and J 14 bases, leaving 14 bases between the germline ends. The CDR3 contains 12 residues. Germline CDR1 is MDHEN and CDR2 is SYDVKM. CDR3: CASSSLLRGLFF. As DNA, the CDR3 is TGTGCCAGCAGTTCCCTGCTGCGGGGACTGTTTTTT.

This clonotype was seen ten or more times. The chain combines TRBV27 with TRBJ1-1, with D tentatively TRBD1 (6 bases). The ends were cut back, 5 bases at V and 3 bases at J, with 16 bases in the middle. The CDR3 has 15 residues. Germline loops: CDR1 MNHEY, CDR2 SMNVEV (reference sequence). The CDR3 loop reads CASSDNDRLYTEAFF. DNA of the CDR3: TGTGCCAGCAGTGATAACGACAGGCTCTACACTGAAGCTTTCTTT.

The rearrangement uses TRBV29-1 and TRBJ1-2; 8 nucleotides agree with TRBD1. Looked up from germline, CDR1 is SQVTM and CDR2 is ANQGSEA. This CDR3 has 16 residues. CDR3 loop: CSVRPVLPNRGEGYTF. CDR3 DNA: TGCAGTGTTCGGCCGGTTCTCCCTAACAGGGGGGAGGGCTACACCTTC.

The rearrangement joins TRBV7-8 to TRBJ2-7; 9 nucleotides align to TRBD1. This CDR3 is 14 amino acids long. The V segment lost 3 bases and the J segment 7 bases; nucleotides outside the gene matches: 7. Germline-derived CDR1 and CDR2 are SGHVS and FQNEAQ. DNA of the CDR3: TGTGCCAGCAGCTTGGACAGGGGCGTTTCAGAGCAGTACTTC. It is translated as CASSLDRGVSEQYF.